The following is a TCR beta chain sequence with its context. No antigen is known for it. The CDR3 totals 14 residues. CDR1 and CDR2 (germline): MNHGY, SAAAGT. J lost 4 bases, V lost 10 bases, and 11 bases had no gene match. These data are taken from a study of T cells in localized non-small cell lung cancer. Findings and caveats of the study: Increased T cell density in blood showed an association with longer overall survival. Tumor samples were not multi-region, leaving intratumor heterogeneity unexcluded.

Produced via immunoSEQ multiplex PCR; TCRdb's table is partial and in-frame only. The sample contains under 7,000 clones, over 40% of which appear only once. The TCR was taken from a man aged 35-69 years with stage III lung adenocarcinoma. The input for sequencing was lung tumor tissue, taken before any cancer treatment. The chain uses TRBV6-8 and TRBJ1-2, with 8 nucleotides matching TRBD1. The chain's CDR3 is CAIRSGGQAYGYTF. CDR3 sequence (DNA): TGTGCCATCAGAAGCGGGGGACAGGCCTATGGCTACACCTTC.